This TCR beta chain was observed in a study of T cells in Graves' hyperthyroidism and ophthalmopathy. General study results and limits: Ophthalmopathy onset followed model prediction by a median around 6.6 months. Among clonotypes expanded in thyroid above 0.001, most were also found in blood.

Stable hyperthyroidism: no ophthalmopathy progression over 18 months of follow-up. The authors took PBMCs from roughly 9.3 ml fresh peripheral blood. Germline-derived CDR1 and CDR2 are SNHLY and FYNNEI. V was cut by 8 bases and J by 4 bases, with 17 bases left in between. CDR3 length: 14 residues. With respect to this clonotype: What it recognizes is unknown.

The TCR beta CDR3 regions underwent amplification using RNA transcripts as the source. The HTBI set primed first-round TCR CDR3 RT-PCR. MiXCR was run by TCRdb on the multiplex PCR reads, yielding one entry per CDR3 protein. The sample includes about 290,000 distinct CDR3 sequences, around 13% of them seen just once. Sequencing was performed on blood. This sequence was found in a woman in her thirties or forties with Graves' hyperthyroidism. The chain joins TRBV2 to TRBJ1-1; TRBD1 is a possible D gene (5 bases). CDR3 nucleotides: TGTGCCAGCTCCTTCGGGGCGTGGGGCACTGAAGCTTTCTTT. Translation gives CASSFGAWGTEAFF.